This TCR beta chain was observed in a study of CD4+ T cells in melanoma. Germline V gives CDR1 GTSNPN, CDR2 SVGIG (reference sequence). Trimming left V 3 bases short and J 4 bases short, with 10 bases between. There are 13 residues in the CDR3. Study outcomes and limitations: CD8+ T cell, macrophage and B cell function reportedly correlated with neoantigen-specific CD4+ T cells. Reportedly, melanoma neoantigen-specific CD4+ T cells showed varied differentiation states.

This table comes from immunoSEQ multiplex PCR, and its TCRdb copy is limited to in-frame clones, with some not included. The table lists over 100,000 clones, approximately 90% of them singletons. On this clone itself: Its antigen is undetermined.

The sample consisted of peripheral blood. This clonotype was sampled from a human donor with melanoma. V usage is TRBV30 and J usage is TRBJ1-3; D perhaps matches TRBD1 (5 bases). CDR3 nucleotides: TGTGCCTGGAGGGGGGTAGGGGGAAACACCATATATTTT. Residues: CAWRGVGGNTIYF.